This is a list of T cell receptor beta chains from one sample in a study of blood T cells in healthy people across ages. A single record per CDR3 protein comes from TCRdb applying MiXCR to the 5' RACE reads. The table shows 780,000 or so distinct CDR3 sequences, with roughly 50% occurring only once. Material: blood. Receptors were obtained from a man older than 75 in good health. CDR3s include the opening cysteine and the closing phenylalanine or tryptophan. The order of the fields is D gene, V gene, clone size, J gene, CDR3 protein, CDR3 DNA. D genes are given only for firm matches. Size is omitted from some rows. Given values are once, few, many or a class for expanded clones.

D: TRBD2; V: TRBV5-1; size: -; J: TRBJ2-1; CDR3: CASSGETSGRPNEQFF; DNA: TGCGCCAGCAGTGGGGAGACTAGCGGGAGACCCAATGAGCAGTTCTTC
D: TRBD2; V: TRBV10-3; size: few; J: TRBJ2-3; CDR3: CAINEAGGGTDTQYF; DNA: TGTGCCATCAACGAGGCGGGAGGGGGCACAGATACGCAGTATTTT
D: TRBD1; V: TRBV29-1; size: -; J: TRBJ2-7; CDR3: CSVAIGTGVDEQYF; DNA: TGCAGCGTCGCAATCGGGACAGGGGTGGATGAGCAGTACTTC
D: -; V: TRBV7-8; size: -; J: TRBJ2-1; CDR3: CASSLGGLEGANEQFF; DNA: TGTGCCAGCAGCTTAGGGGGACTAGAGGGGGCGAATGAGCAGTTCTTC
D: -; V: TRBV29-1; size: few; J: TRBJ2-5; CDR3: CSVDQGEETQYF; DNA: TGCAGCGTTGATCAGGGTGAGGAGACCCAGTACTTC
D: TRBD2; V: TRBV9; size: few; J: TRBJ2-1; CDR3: CASSPRIAGGNEQFF; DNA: TGTGCCAGCAGCCCCCGGATAGCGGGGGGCAATGAGCAGTTCTTC
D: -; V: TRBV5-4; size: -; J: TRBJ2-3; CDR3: CASSPGRPPGTQYF; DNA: TGTGCCAGCAGCCCAGGTCGGCCCCCAGGTACGCAGTATTTT
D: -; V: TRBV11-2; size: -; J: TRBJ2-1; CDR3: CASSVRPGPQETQFF; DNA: TGTGCCAGCAGCGTAAGACCGGGACCCCAAGAGACCCAGTTCTTC
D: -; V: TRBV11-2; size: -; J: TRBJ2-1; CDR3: CASSLVRVDEQFF; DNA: TGTGCCAGCAGCTTAGTTCGGGTGGATGAGCAGTTCTTC
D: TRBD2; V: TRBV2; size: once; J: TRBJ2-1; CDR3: CASSEPGLAGGNEQFF; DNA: TGTGCCAGCAGTGAACCTGGTCTAGCGGGAGGAAATGAGCAGTTCTTC
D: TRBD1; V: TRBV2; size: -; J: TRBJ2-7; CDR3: CASIRQGGEQYF; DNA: TGTGCCAGCATCAGACAGGGCGGCGAGCAGTACTTC
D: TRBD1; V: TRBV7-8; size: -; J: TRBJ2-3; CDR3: CASSLIRTGGMGGTGGHTDTQYF; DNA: TGTGCCAGCAGCTTAATAAGGACAGGGGGCATGGGCGGGACGGGGGGGCACACAGATACGCAGTATTTT
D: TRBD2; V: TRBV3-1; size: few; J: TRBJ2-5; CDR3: CASSQGSGRETQYF; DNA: TGTGCCAGCAGCCAAGGTAGCGGGAGGGAGACCCAGTACTTC
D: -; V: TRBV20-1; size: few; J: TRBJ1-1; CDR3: CSARAGGGTEAFF; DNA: TGCAGTGCTAGAGCCGGGGGCGGCACTGAAGCTTTCTTT
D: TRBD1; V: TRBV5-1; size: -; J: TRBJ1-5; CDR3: CASSLEGTGEGQPQHF; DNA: TGCGCCAGCAGCTTGGAGGGGACAGGGGAAGGTCAGCCCCAGCATTTT
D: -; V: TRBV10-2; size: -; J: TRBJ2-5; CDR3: CASSEGSFAQYF; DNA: TGCGCCAGCAGTGAAGGGAGCTTCGCACAGTACTTC
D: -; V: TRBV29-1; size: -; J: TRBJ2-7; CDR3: CSVILTLVAEQYF; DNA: TGCAGCGTTATCCTGACTCTCGTTGCCGAGCAGTACTTC
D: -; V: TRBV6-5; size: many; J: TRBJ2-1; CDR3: CASSYLGPISSYNEQFF; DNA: TGTGCCAGCAGTTACTTGGGCCCGATTAGCTCCTACAATGAGCAGTTCTTC
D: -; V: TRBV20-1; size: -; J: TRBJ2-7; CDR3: CSAPRRDSSYEQYF; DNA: TGCAGTGCGCCGCGCCGAGACTCTTCCTACGAGCAGTACTTC
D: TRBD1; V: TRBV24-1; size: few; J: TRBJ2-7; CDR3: CATSDPGQGSYEQYF; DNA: TGTGCCACCAGTGATCCGGGACAGGGGTCCTACGAGCAGTACTTC
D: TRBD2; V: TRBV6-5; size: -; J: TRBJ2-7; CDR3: CASSMSGRRYEQYF; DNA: TGTGCCAGTAGTATGAGCGGGAGGAGGTACGAGCAGTACTTC
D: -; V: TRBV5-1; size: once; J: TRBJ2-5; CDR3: CASSQEGPRGQYF; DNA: TGCGCCAGCAGCCAAGAGGGACCGAGGGGGCAGTACTTC
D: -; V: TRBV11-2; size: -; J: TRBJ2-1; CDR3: CASRAPGRNGNEQFF; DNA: TGTGCCAGCAGAGCTCCGGGACGAAACGGCAATGAGCAGTTCTTC
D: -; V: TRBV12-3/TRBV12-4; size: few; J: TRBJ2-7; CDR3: CASSLLADALYEQYF; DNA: TGTGCCAGCAGTTTGTTAGCGGACGCCTTGTACGAGCAGTACTTC
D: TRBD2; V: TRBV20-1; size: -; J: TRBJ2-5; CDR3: CSATTREKETQYF; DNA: TGCAGTGCTACAACGCGGGAGAAAGAGACCCAGTACTTC
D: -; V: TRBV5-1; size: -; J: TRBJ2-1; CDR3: CASRGASQEGRQFF; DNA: TGCGCCAGCAGGGGGGCTAGTCAAGAAGGGCGACAGTTCTTC
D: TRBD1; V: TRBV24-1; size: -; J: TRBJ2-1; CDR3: CATSEPPGQGAYEQFF; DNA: TGTGCCACCAGTGAACCCCCGGGACAGGGGGCTTATGAGCAGTTCTTC
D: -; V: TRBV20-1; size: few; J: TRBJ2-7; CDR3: CSASYRTHEQYF; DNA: TGCAGTGCTAGCTATAGGACCCACGAGCAGTACTTC
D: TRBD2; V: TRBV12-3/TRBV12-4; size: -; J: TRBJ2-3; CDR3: CASSWGLAASTDTQYF; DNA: TGTGCCAGCAGTTGGGGACTAGCGGCTAGCACAGATACGCAGTATTTT
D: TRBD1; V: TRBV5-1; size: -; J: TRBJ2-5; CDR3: CASSLFLQGSGVGSETQYF; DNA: TGCGCCAGCAGCTTGTTCCTACAGGGGAGTGGGGTAGGATCGGAGACCCAGTACTTC
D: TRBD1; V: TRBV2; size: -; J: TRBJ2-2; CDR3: CAAWDRVKTGELFF; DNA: TGTGCCGCCTGGGACAGGGTAAAGACCGGGGAGCTGTTTTTT
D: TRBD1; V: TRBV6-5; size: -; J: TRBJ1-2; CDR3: CASRRDRDKGYGYTF; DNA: TGTGCCAGCAGACGCGACAGGGATAAAGGCTATGGCTACACCTTC
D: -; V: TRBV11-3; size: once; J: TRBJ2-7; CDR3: CTSSLGFRVYEQYF; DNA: TGTACCAGCAGCTTAGGTTTCAGGGTGTACGAGCAGTACTTC
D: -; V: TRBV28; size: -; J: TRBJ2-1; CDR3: CASGVVGPTLDEQFF; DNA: TGTGCCAGCGGGGTGGTTGGGCCAACCCTCGATGAGCAGTTCTTC
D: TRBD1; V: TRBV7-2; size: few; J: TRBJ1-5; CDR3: CASSLVGTGDGQPQHF; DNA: TGTGCCAGCAGCTTAGTCGGGACAGGGGATGGTCAGCCCCAGCATTTT
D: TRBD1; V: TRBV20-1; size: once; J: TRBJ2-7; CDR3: CSARVSGQGGEQYF; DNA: TGCAGTGCTAGAGTTTCGGGACAGGGAGGCGAGCAGTACTTC
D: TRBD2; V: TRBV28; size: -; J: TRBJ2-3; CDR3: CASSRAGEVWRTDTQYF; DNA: TGTGCCAGCAGCCGAGCGGGAGAGGTATGGAGGACAGATACGCAGTATTTT
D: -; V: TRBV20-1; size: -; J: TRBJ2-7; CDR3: CSARDPPRAVVYEQYF; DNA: TGCAGTGCTAGAGACCCCCCACGAGCGGTGGTCTACGAGCAGTACTTC
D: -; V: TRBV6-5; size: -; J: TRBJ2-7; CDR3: CASRKTMGNEQYF; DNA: TGTGCCAGCAGGAAGACAATGGGGAACGAGCAGTACTTC